Shown below are 15 T cell receptor beta chains from a single sample sequenced in a study of T cell repertoires in cytomegalovirus infection. TCRdb independently ran MiXCR on the reads; one entry per CDR3 protein. The sample carries about 920,000 distinct CDR3 sequences, under 40% recorded once. What these receptors recognize is not known. Sequenced here: cultured CD8+ T cells from PBMCs, sampled from culture after CMV antigen stimulation. All receptors come from a human donor in good health (CMV status not recorded). Some clones in this sample may be carry-over from other donors' samples.

The gene calls are TRBV12-3 or TRBV12-4 and TRBJ2-3; unclear D gene. Trimming stripped 3 bases from V and 1 base from J, with 11 bases between. This CDR3 region has 15 residues. This CDR3 reads CASSFSIPGTDTQYF. DNA for the CDR3: TGTGCCAGCAGTTTTTCTATCCCCGGCACAGATACGCAGTATTTT.

About this clonotype itself: One base away lies a much larger clone, so this may be a sequencing read error. V usage is TRBV5-3 and J usage is TRBJ2-1, with D tentatively TRBD2 (6 bases). TRBV5-3 is an ORF; its function is uncertain. V shed 8 bases and J shed 6 bases, with 9 bases lying between them. The CDR3 is 11 residues long. The CDR3 DNA is TGTGCCAGCATGGGGGGCAATGAGCAGTTCTTC. Translation: CASMGGNEQFF.

This clonotype was seen only a few times. The chain combines TRBV6-6 with TRBJ2-7, with TRBD1 as a possible D gene (5 bases). This CDR3 is built from 17 residues. CDR1 MNHNY and CDR2 SVGAGI come from the germline V gene (reference sequence). Trimming took off 0 bases at V and 3 bases at J, with 18 bases between the two ends. The CDR3 spells CASSYSKTQGHRYEQYV. For the CDR3, the DNA is TGTGCCAGCAGTTACTCGAAGACTCAGGGCCACCGCTACGAGCAGTACGTC.

The V call is TRBV4-1, the J call TRBJ1-6; 9 positions agree with TRBD1. The V gene's germline CDR1 is MGHRA and CDR2 YSYEKL. With V trimmed by 5 bases and J by 10 bases, 15 bases remained unmatched. CDR3 length: 17 residues. For the CDR3, the DNA is TGCGCCAGCAGCTTTCTCCCCACCGGGACAGGGCGATCACCCCTCCACTTT. This encodes CASSFLPTGTGRSPLHF.

This rearrangement joins TRBV6-6 to TRBJ1-1; 7 positions agree with TRBD1. CDR3 length equals 17 residues. V was pared by 5 bases and J by 0 bases, with 12 bases of the junction left unmatched. Germline V gives CDR1 MNHNY, CDR2 SVGAGI (reference sequence). The CDR3 spells CASSQNPDRSMNTEAFF. The CDR3, as DNA: TGTGCCAGCAGTCAGAACCCGGACAGGTCCATGAACACTGAAGCTTTCTTT.

Only a few counts were recorded for this clonotype. The genes are TRBV19 and TRBJ2-1; D not resolved. The germline V gene encodes CDR1 LNHDA and CDR2 SQIVND (reference sequence). This CDR3 region has 12 residues. Trimming took 6 bases from V and 3 from J, leaving 6 bases between them. CDR3 sequence: CASSVHYNEQFF. CDR3 coding DNA: TGTGCCAGTAGCGTACACTACAATGAGCAGTTCTTC. Full variable domain (rest looked up from reference TRBV19 and TRBJ2-1): DGGITQSPKYLFRKEGQNVTLSCEQNLNHDAMYWYRQDPGQGLRLIYYSQIVNDFQKGDIAEGYSVSREKKESFPLTVTSAQKNPTAFYLCASSVHYNEQFFGPGTRLTVL.

The chain is built from TRBV4-2 and TRBJ2-3, with 9 bases identical to TRBD2. The CDR3 runs 19 residues. Losses at the gene ends were 5 bases for V and 5 bases for J; bases not matched to a gene: 20. From germline, CDR1 is LGHNA and CDR2 YNFKEQ. As DNA, the CDR3 is TGTGCCAGCAGCACTCACGGGTTGGCGGGGGGGCCGCCAGGAGATACGCAGTATTTT. Translating it yields CASSTHGLAGGPPGDTQYF.

This clonotype has a count of ten or more. The rearrangement joins TRBV6-5 to TRBJ1-1; 8 bases are a match to TRBD1. Per germline, CDR1 MNHEY and CDR2 SVGAGI. The CDR3 has 15 amino acids. V lost 5 bases to trimming and J lost 5 bases; unmatched junction nucleotides: 10. DNA for the CDR3: TGTGCCAGCAGTCTTTCTCAGGGGGCGGTGACTGAAGCTTTCTTT. This codes for CASSLSQGAVTEAFF.

The chain is built from TRBV9 and TRBJ2-1; D is uncertain. The CDR3 has 13 amino acids. CDR1 SGDLS and CDR2 YYNGEE come from the germline V gene. V was shortened by 0 bases and J by 8 bases, with 9 bases between the two germline ends. The CDR3 loop is CASSVVQDDEQFF. The CDR3 bases are TGTGCCAGCAGCGTAGTTCAGGACGATGAGCAGTTCTTC.

The V and J genes are TRBV24-1 and TRBJ2-1; D not certain. The CDR3 covers 14 residues. Germline CDR1 reads KGHDR; CDR2 reads SFDVKD. V lost 3 bases and J 8 bases, leaving 13 bases between the germline ends. The CDR3 here is CATSDPPRRDEQFF. In DNA, the CDR3 is TGTGCCACCAGTGATCCACCCCGACGCGATGAGCAGTTCTTC.

The gene calls are TRBV20-1 and TRBJ2-2, with 9 nucleotides matching TRBD2. V lost 0 bases and J lost 5; bases outside the gene matches: 7. CDR3 length: 16 amino acids. Germline V gene data show CDR1 as DFQATT and CDR2 as SNEGSKA (reference sequence). CDR3 sequence reads: CSARDKTSGLTGELFF. CDR3 DNA: TGCAGTGCTAGAGATAAAACTAGCGGGCTTACCGGGGAGCTGTTTTTT.

In its sample, this clonotype was seen a few times. The V gene is TRBV10-1, the J gene TRBJ2-3, with D maybe TRBD2 (5 bases). CDR1 and CDR2 (germline): WNHNN, SYGVQD (reference sequence). This CDR3 comprises 16 residues. Trimming cost V 0 bases and J 2 bases, with 12 bases left between them. CDR3 region: CASSESKAEVTDTQYF. CDR3 DNA: TGCGCCAGCAGTGAGTCAAAAGCGGAGGTCACAGATACGCAGTATTTT.

This clonotype has ten or more counts. The chain has TRBV12-3 or TRBV12-4 and TRBJ1-2; tentative D call: TRBD1 (6 bases). This CDR3 is built from 12 residues. V dropped 6 bases and J dropped 6 bases, with 11 bases sitting between them. CDR3 bases: TGTGCCAGCAGAACAGGGTATGATGGCTACACCTTC. This encodes CASRTGYDGYTF.

The V and J genes are TRBV28 and TRBJ1-5; unclear D gene. This CDR3 region has 14 residues. V gave up 6 bases and J gave up 8 bases, with 17 bases separating them. Germline values: CDR1 MDHEN, CDR2 SYDVKM. CDR3 amino acids: CASSPGSANKPQHF. DNA of the CDR3: TGTGCCAGCAGCCCCGGGAGTGCGAATAAGCCCCAGCATTTT.

The genes are TRBV6-5 and TRBJ1-2; 9 bases are shared with TRBD1. Germline lookup yields CDR1 MNHEY and CDR2 SVGAGI. The CDR3 has 14 amino acids. The V gene end was trimmed by 2 bases and the J gene end by 6 bases; junction bases not matched to a gene: 4. In DNA, the CDR3 is TGTGCCAGCAGTTACAGACAGGGGGGCGATGGCTACACCTTC. The encoded protein is CASSYRQGGDGYTF.